These 3 T cell receptor beta chains were all obtained from the same sample, sequenced in a study of OX40 agonist ivuxolimab in advanced cancers. Here immunoSEQ multiplex PCR was the method, and the copy in TCRdb shows in-frame clones only, minus some. The table shows under 25,000 clones, with around 84% occurring only once. Sequenced material: CD4+ or CD8+ T cells sorted from blood, taken in a trial of the OX40 agonist ivuxolimab. These receptors all stem from an adult with an advanced solid tumor such as melanoma, head and neck, liver or kidney cancer.

The V and J genes are TRBV2 and TRBJ1-2, with D hard to call. Germline V lookup: CDR1 SNHLY, CDR2 FYNNEI. V was shortened by 5 bases and J by 4 bases, with 17 bases between the two germline ends. The CDR3 runs 15 residues. In nucleotides, the CDR3 is TGTGCCAGCAGTTCAACCCACTCGGCGTTCTATGGCTACACCTTC. Translating it yields CASSSTHSAFYGYTF.

The rearrangement links TRBV27 to TRBJ2-3; possible D gene TRBD2, 5 bases. CDR1 and CDR2 (germline): MNHEY, SMNVEV (reference sequence). V lost 2 bases, J lost 0 bases, and 9 bases lay in between. CDR3 length: 15 amino acids. This chain's CDR3 is CASSLDAGSTDTQYF. The CDR3 bases are TGTGCCAGCAGTTTAGACGCGGGCAGCACAGATACGCAGTATTTT.

This chain joins TRBV9 and TRBJ2-1; 9 bases agree with TRBD2. This CDR3 spans 15 amino acids. CDR1 SGDLS and CDR2 YYNGEE come from the germline V gene. The V gene end was trimmed by 3 bases and the J gene end by 10 bases; junction bases not matched to a gene: 11. CDR3 residues: CASSATGLAIREQFF. CDR3 in DNA: TGTGCCAGCAGCGCAACGGGACTAGCTATCCGAGAGCAGTTCTTC. Full variable domain (outside the CDR3, taken from reference TRBV9 and TRBJ2-1): DSGVTQTPKHLITATGQRVTLRCSPRSGDLSVYWYQQSLDQGLQFLIQYYNGEERAKGNILERFSAQQFPDLHSELNLSSLELGDSALYFCASSATGLAIREQFFGPGTRLTVL.